One and the same sample provided the 10 T cell receptor beta chains below, sequenced in a study of long-term antiretroviral therapy in people with HIV. Assay version v3.0 of immunoSEQ was used, and it was run at survey level. Generated by immunoSEQ multiplex PCR, the TCRdb table keeps only in-frame clones and is missing some. The sample lists approximately 24,000 clones; roughly 80% were seen once. Material: unsorted PBMCs, obtained 2.1 years after starting antiretroviral therapy. The receptors here all came from a man under 40 with HIV.

This clone turned up a few times. The chain couples TRBV30 to TRBJ2-7; D unresolved. V dropped 0 bases and J dropped 3 bases, with 9 bases sitting between them. This CDR3 contains 13 residues. Germline lookup yields CDR1 GTSNPN and CDR2 SVGIG (reference sequence). CDR3 sequence reads: CAWSVHPGYEQYF. Written as DNA, the CDR3 is TGTGCCTGGAGTGTCCACCCCGGCTACGAGCAGTACTTC. The full variable domain, rest sourced from reference TRBV30 and TRBJ2-7, is SQTIHQWPATLVQPVGSPLSLECTVEGTSNPNLYWYRQAAGRGLQLLFYSVGIGQISSEVPQNLSASRPQDRQFILSSKKLLLSDSGFYLCAWSVHPGYEQYFGPGTRLTVT.

This chain links TRBV6-4 with TRBJ1-6; D remains unclear. The CDR3 has 13 amino acids. Trimming removed 6 bases from V and 4 bases from J, with 7 bases in between. Germline V gene lookup returns CDR1 MRHNA and CDR2 SNTAGT. CDR3 in DNA: TGTGCCAGCAGCGTGGAATATAATTCACCCCTCCACTTT. Translation gives CASSVEYNSPLHF.

The table lists this clone with a few counts. This sequence joins TRBV6-5 and TRBJ1-6; possibly TRBD1 for D (6 bases). Trimming took 4 bases from V and 7 from J, leaving 14 bases between them. This CDR3 is built from 15 residues. Germline loops: CDR1 MNHEY, CDR2 SVGAGI. CDR3 in DNA: TGTGCCAGCAGTTCGGGGGCGCGCAGCAATTCACCCCTCCACTTT. Translated: CASSSGARSNSPLHF.

This chain links TRBV5-5 with TRBJ1-5; D is possibly TRBD1 (5 bases). Deletions cut 0 bases from V and 4 bases from J, with 8 bases between. The germline V gene encodes CDR1 SGHKS and CDR2 YYEKEE (reference sequence). The CDR3 runs to 14 residues. The CDR3 loop reads CASSLGRDNQPQHF. CDR3 sequence (DNA): TGTGCCAGCAGCTTGGGCAGGGATAATCAGCCCCAGCATTTT.

By share, this clone counts as medium-sized (0.01 to 0.1%). The chain carries TRBV7-8 and TRBJ2-7; possible D gene TRBD1, 5 bases. This CDR3 contains 13 residues. V shed 1 base and J shed 5 bases, with 9 bases lying between them. Germline V CDR1 and CDR2: SGHVS, FQNEAQ. The CDR3 region is CASSLDPDNEQYF. For the CDR3, the DNA is TGTGCCAGCAGCTTAGACCCGGACAACGAGCAGTACTTC.

This clone was seen only once. For the CDR3, the DNA is TGTGCCAGCAGCCCCCCAAATCTATCCTACAATGAGCAGTTCTTC. The encoded protein is CASSPPNLSYNEQFF. The V and J genes are TRBV7-9 and TRBJ2-1; D gene ambiguous. The CDR3 is made up of 15 amino acids. Trimming stripped 5 bases from V and 1 base from J, with 12 bases between. The germline V gene encodes CDR1 SEHNR and CDR2 FQNEAQ (reference sequence).

This chain joins TRBV14 and TRBJ2-3, with D unresolved. CDR1 and CDR2 (germline): SGHDN, FVKESK. V lost 2 bases to trimming and J lost 5 bases, with 14 bases between them. The CDR3 spans 15 residues. CDR3 residues: CASSQNPLFIDTQYF. CDR3 coding DNA: TGTGCCAGCAGCCAAAACCCCCTCTTTATAGATACGCAGTATTTT.

The chain combines TRBV12-5 with TRBJ2-1; D remains ambiguous. This CDR3 comprises 13 residues. Germline assignment: CDR1 LGHNT and CDR2 FRNRAP. Trimming removed 3 bases from V and 0 bases from J, with 3 bases in between. The CDR3 region has the DNA TGTGCTAGTGGTTTCAGCTCCTACAATGAGCAGTTCTTC. As protein: CASGFSSYNEQFF. The full variable domain, its missing parts supplied by reference TRBV12-5 and TRBJ2-1, is DARVTQTPRHKVTEMGQEVTMRCQPILGHNTVFWYRQTMMQGLELLAYFRNRAPLDDSGMPKDRFSAEMPDATLATLKIQPSEPRDSAVYFCASGFSSYNEQFFGPGTRLTVL.

The DNA for the CDR3 is TGTGCCACTAGGACAGGGAAGGACGAGCAGTACTTC. Protein product: CATRTGKDEQYF. The rearrangement joins TRBV10-3 to TRBJ2-7, with 8 bases that match TRBD1. This CDR3 spans 12 amino acids. Germline CDR1 ENHRY, CDR2 SYGVKD. The trim removed 10 bases at V and 5 bases at J, leaving 7 bases unmatched.

The gene calls are TRBV28 and TRBJ2-3, with TRBD2 matching over 10 bases. The CDR3 extends over 17 amino acids. Germline-derived CDR1 and CDR2 are MDHEN and SYDVKM. V gave up 5 bases and J gave up 2 bases; unmatched junction bases: 10. The CDR3 sequence: CASSPGTSAINTDTQYF. The DNA for the CDR3 is TGTGCCAGCAGTCCCGGGACTAGCGCGATCAACACAGATACGCAGTATTTT.